Below, 4 T cell receptor beta chains from the same sample are listed, as sequenced in a study of T cell repertoires in cytomegalovirus infection. Each CDR3 protein is one row after TCRdb ran MiXCR on the reads. The repertoire holds about 700,000 distinct CDR3 sequences, 30% to 35% seen once, with about 20% in the top ten. No antigen has been assigned to these receptors. The input for sequencing was cultured PBMCs, taken from culture after CMV antigen stimulation. These receptors were collected from a human donor in good health (CMV status not recorded). Some clones in this sample may be carry-over from other donors' samples.

CDR3: CASSSRDRGGNIQYF. CDR3 coding DNA: TGTGCCAGCAGCTCCCGGGACAGGGGTGGAAACATTCAGTACTTC. J is TRBJ2-4 and V is TRBV4-2; 10 nucleotides agree with TRBD1. Germline CDR1 reads LGHNA; CDR2 reads YNFKEQ. The CDR3 sequence is 15 residues long. Trimming cost V 5 bases and J 6 bases; bases outside gene matches: 7.

This clonotype was detected a few times. The V call is TRBV19, the J call TRBJ1-6; perhaps TRBD1 as D (5 bases). This CDR3 contains 14 residues. V was trimmed by 5 bases and J by 9 bases, leaving 14 bases between them. Germline CDR1 is LNHDA and CDR2 is SQIVND (reference sequence). The CDR3: CASSAGTSLSPLHF. The CDR3 DNA reads as TGTGCCAGTAGTGCCGGGACCTCGCTTTCACCCCTCCACTTT.

This clonotype was detected once. The DNA for the CDR3 is TGTGCCAGCAGCCAAGATTCGAATAGCGAGGATACGCAGTATTTT. Translated, it gives CASSQDSNSEDTQYF. The genes are TRBV4-2 and TRBJ2-3; D may be TRBD2 (5 bases). V was clipped by 0 bases and J by 6 bases, with 13 bases between them. This CDR3 contains 15 residues. Germline CDR1 and CDR2: LGHNA and YNFKEQ.

There are a few counts of this clonotype. V gene TRBV7-2 combines with J gene TRBJ1-6; D possibly corresponds to TRBD1 (6 bases). The germline gives CDR1 SGHTA, CDR2 FQGNSA. The CDR3 loop spans 17 amino acids. V shed 1 base and J shed 4 bases, with 14 bases lying between them. CDR3: CASSLDVGQGYNSPLHF. Here the CDR3 DNA reads TGTGCCAGCAGCTTAGATGTGGGACAAGGATATAATTCACCCCTCCACTTT.